This T cell receptor beta chain was profiled in a study of CD8 T cells in Susac syndrome. When the RNA was reverse transcribed, random hexamers were used with an input of roughly 0.5 to 1 ug. TCR beta CDR3 was amplified by immunoSEQ covering 54 Vbeta and 13 Jbeta. A single record per CDR3 protein comes from TCRdb applying MiXCR to the immunoSEQ multiplex PCR reads. This sample yields 190,000 or so distinct CDR3 sequences, of which 90% to 95% are seen a single time; approximately 0.093% belongs to the top ten. Trimming cost V 2 bases and J 5 bases, with 9 bases left between them. The length of the CDR3 is 13 residues. In the case of this clonotype: Its antigen is still unknown.

Each multiple sclerosis control was a treatment-naive patient with relapsing-remitting disease that was either stable or active. While CD8+ and CD4+ T cells were isolated negatively, TEMRA cells were enriched by FACS. The study, taken as a whole, reports: The study conceded that relatively few individuals underwent its TCR sequencing and HLA analysis.

The J gene is TRBJ2-5, the V gene TRBV12-3 or TRBV12-4; possibly TRBD1 or TRBD2 for D (5 bases each). The sequence was obtained from a human donor with multiple sclerosis. Specimen: CD4+ T cells from PBMCs. The CDR3 nucleotides read TGTGCCAGCAGTTTATGGGGGAGCGAGACCCAGTACTTC. This encodes CASSLWGSETQYF.